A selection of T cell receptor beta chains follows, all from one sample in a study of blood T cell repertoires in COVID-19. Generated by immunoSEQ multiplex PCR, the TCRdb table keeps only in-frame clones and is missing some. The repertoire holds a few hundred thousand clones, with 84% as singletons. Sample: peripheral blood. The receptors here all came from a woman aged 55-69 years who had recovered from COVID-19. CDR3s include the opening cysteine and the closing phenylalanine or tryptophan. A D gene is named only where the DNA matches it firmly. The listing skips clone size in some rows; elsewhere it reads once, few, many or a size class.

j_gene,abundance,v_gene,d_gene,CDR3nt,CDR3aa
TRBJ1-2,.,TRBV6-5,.,TGTGCCAGCAGCCGGAGGGGAGATGGCTACACCTTC,CASSRRGDGYTF
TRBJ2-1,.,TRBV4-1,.,TGCGCCAGCAGCCAGGTAGGACTAACCAATGAGCAGTTCTTC,CASSQVGLTNEQFF
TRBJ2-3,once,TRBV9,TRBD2,TGTGCCAGCAGCGCCGGGGGGGAACCCCCAGATACGCAGTATTTT,CASSAGGEPPDTQYF
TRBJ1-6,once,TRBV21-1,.,TGTGCCAGCAGCAAAGGGACAAATAATTCACCCCTCCACTTT,CASSKGTNNSPLHF
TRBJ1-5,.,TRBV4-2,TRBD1,TGTGCCAGCAGCGAGGACAGGGCAAGTCAGCCCCAGCATTTT,CASSEDRASQPQHF
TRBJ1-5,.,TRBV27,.,TGTGCCAGCAGTTTATACAGTAGCAATCAGCCCCAGCATTTT,CASSLYSSNQPQHF
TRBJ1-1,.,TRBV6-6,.,TGTGCCAGCAGTTACTCGGCCACCACGAACACTGAAGCTTTCTTT,CASSYSATTNTEAFF
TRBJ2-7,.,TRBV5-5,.,TGTGCCAGCAGCTTGAGGCAGGGTTGGTACGAGCAGTACTTC,CASSLRQGWYEQYF
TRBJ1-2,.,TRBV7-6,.,TGTGCCAGCAGCCCGTATACCGACGCGGGGCTATTTGGCTACACCTTC,CASSPYTDAGLFGYTF
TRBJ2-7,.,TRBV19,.,TGTGCCAGTAGTATTTCGGCCGAGGGCTCCTACGAGCAGTACTTC,CASSISAEGSYEQYF
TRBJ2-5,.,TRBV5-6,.,TGTGCCAGCAGCGTGCGGGGGAGGGGGGCCAGAGAGACCCAGTACTTC,CASSVRGRGARETQYF
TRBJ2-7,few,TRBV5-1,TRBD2,TGCGCCAGCAGCCCTGGTGGGACTAGCGGGGGGAACGAGCAGTACTTC,CASSPGGTSGGNEQYF
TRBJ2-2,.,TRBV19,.,TGTGCCAGTAGTACCCCTCGGAGCGCGAACACCGGGGAGCTGTTTTTT,CASSTPRSANTGELFF
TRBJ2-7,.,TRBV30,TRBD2,TGTGCCTGCTCTATAGCGGGGGAAGCCTACGAGCAGTACTTC,CACSIAGEAYEQYF
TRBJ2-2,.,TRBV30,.,TGTGCCTGGAGTGTACTGGCAAGGGGGGGCGGGGAGCTGTTTTTT,CAWSVLARGGGELFF
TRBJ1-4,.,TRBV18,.,TGTGCCAGCTCACCTGGGGAGTCTAATGAAAAACTGTTTTTT,CASSPGESNEKLFF
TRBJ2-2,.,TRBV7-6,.,TGTGCCAGCCGCCCCGGACTTTTAAACACCGGGGAGCTGTTTTTT,CASRPGLLNTGELFF
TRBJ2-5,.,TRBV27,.,TGTGCCAGCAGTTTGTCGGGAGAGACCCAGTACTTC,CASSLSGETQYF
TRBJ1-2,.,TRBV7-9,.,TGTGCCAGCAGCTCCACCGAGTCAGGGAACTATGGCTACACCTTC,CASSSTESGNYGYTF
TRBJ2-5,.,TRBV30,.,TGTGCTGGAAGGGGGGGGATTGCCCAGTACTTC,CAGRGGIAQYF
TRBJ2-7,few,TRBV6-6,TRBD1,TGTGCCAGCAGTTACTCGGGGACAGGGAGGACCCTAGGGCAGTACTTC,CASSYSGTGRTLGQYF
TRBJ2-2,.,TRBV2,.,TGTGCCAGCATTAGCTGGCCCGGGGAGCTGTTTTTT,CASISWPGELFF
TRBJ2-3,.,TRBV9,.,TGTGCCAGCAGCGTAGCCTCTCTCAGCGTCGGGACAGATACGCAGTATTTT,CASSVASLSVGTDTQYF
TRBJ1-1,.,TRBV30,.,TGTGCCTGGAGGGTGACAGAAAACACTGAAGCTTTCTTT,CAWRVTENTEAFF
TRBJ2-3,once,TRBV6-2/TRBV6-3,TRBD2,TGTGCCAGCAGTTACCCCCTAGCGGGGGGGCCGGTAGATACGCAGTATTTT,CASSYPLAGGPVDTQYF
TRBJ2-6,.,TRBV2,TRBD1,TGTGCCAGCAATCGACAGGGTAGGATCTCTGGGGCCAACGTCCTGACTTTC,CASNRQGRISGANVLTF
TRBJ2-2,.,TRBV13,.,TGTGCCAGCAGAAACATCCAGAACACCGGGGAGCTGTTTTTT,CASRNIQNTGELFF
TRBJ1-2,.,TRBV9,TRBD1,TGTGCCAGCAGCCCCCAGGCCAACAGGGGAGGTGGCTACACCTTC,CASSPQANRGGGYTF
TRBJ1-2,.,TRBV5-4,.,TGTGCCAGCAGCTTGGTCTCCAACAGGGCTGCTGGCTACACCTTC,CASSLVSNRAAGYTF
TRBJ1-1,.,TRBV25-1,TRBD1,TGTGCCAGCAGTGAATATGGGACAGGGAGCACTGAAGCTTTCTTT,CASSEYGTGSTEAFF
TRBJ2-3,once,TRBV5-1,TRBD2,TGCGCCAGCAGCTTGGTCGTCGGCGGGAGACGCACAGATACGCAGTATTTT,CASSLVVGGRRTDTQYF
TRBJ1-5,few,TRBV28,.,TGTGCCAGCAGTCCTCCCCTTTGGGAGGCCCCCAATCAGCCCCAGCATTTT,CASSPPLWEAPNQPQHF
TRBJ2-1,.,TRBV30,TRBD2,TGTGCCTGGAGCGAGGGACTAGCGGGGGGTAATGAGCAGTTCTTC,CAWSEGLAGGNEQFF
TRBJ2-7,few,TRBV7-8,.,TGTGCCAGCCGGGGTTCATATTCCTACGAGCAGTACTTC,CASRGSYSYEQYF
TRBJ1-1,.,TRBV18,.,TGTGCCAGCTCCTGGGAGGTTCGGAACACTGAAGCTTTCTTT,CASSWEVRNTEAFF